These T cell receptor beta chains were read from a single sample in a study of tumor and adjacent non-tumor tissue in lung cancer. TCRdb recomputed calls from the multiplex PCR reads with MiXCR, one row per CDR3 protein. The table shows around 57,000 distinct CDR3 sequences, with around 61% occurring only once. The sample taken for sequencing was distant non-tumor lung tissue. The receptor source for this set is a man in his 70s with non-small cell lung cancer. CDR3s include the opening cysteine and the closing phenylalanine or tryptophan. D genes are given only for firm matches. Only some rows state a clone size, as once, few, many or a class for expanded clones.

clone_size,v_call,j_call,d_call,cdr3_aa,cdr3_nt
.,TRBV20-1,TRBJ2-2,.,CSAIAALASTGELFF,TGCAGTGCTATTGCGGCGCTAGCGTCCACCGGGGAGCTGTTTTTT
.,TRBV5-1,TRBJ2-5,.,CTSSYSQEAQYF,TGCACCAGCAGCTACTCACAAGAGGCCCAGTACTTC
many,TRBV12-3/TRBV12-4,TRBJ2-3,.,CASSLRLTDTQYF,TGTGCCAGCAGTTTACGGTTGACAGATACGCAGTATTTT
.,TRBV11-2,TRBJ2-3,.,CASSLGTRDTQYF,TGTGCCAGCAGCTTAGGAACAAGGGATACGCAGTATTTT
.,TRBV5-1,TRBJ2-5,.,CTSSLEPRGANDWETQYF,TGCACCAGCAGCTTGGAGCCTCGGGGGGCGAATGATTGGGAGACCCAGTACTTC
.,TRBV16,TRBJ1-4,.,CVSSQIGGTNEKLFF,TGTGTCAGCAGCCAAATTGGTGGAACTAATGAAAAACTGTTTTTT
.,TRBV5-5,TRBJ2-7,TRBD2,CASSFQFLGGKSYEQYF,TGTGCCAGCAGCTTTCAGTTCCTCGGGGGGAAGTCCTACGAGCAGTACTTC
.,TRBV6-2/TRBV6-3,TRBJ1-5,TRBD1,CASSSDRVGNQTQHF,TGTGCCAGCAGCTCCGACAGGGTGGGCAATCAGACCCAGCATTTT
.,TRBV29-1,TRBJ2-1,TRBD2,CGGTRTSGNNEQFF,TGCGGCGGTACCAGGACTAGCGGAAACAATGAGCAGTTCTTC
.,TRBV6-1,TRBJ1-1,.,CANSDWAYVEAFF,TGTGCCAATTCGGACTGGGCGTATGTTGAAGCTTTCTTT
.,TRBV10-3,TRBJ2-7,TRBD1,CAISEGTGRYGQYF,TGTGCCATCAGTGAAGGGACAGGGAGGTACGGGCAGTACTTC
.,TRBV29-1,TRBJ2-5,TRBD2,CSVGGRLAGGLGTHYF,TGCAGCGTTGGGGGCCGACTAGCGGGGGGATTGGGGACCCACTACTTC
.,TRBV11-2,TRBJ2-7,.,CASSLASGSGNEQYF,TGTGCCAGCAGCTTAGCCTCTGGATCTGGGAACGAGCAGTACTTC
.,TRBV5-6,TRBJ2-2,.,CANSLWGSGRLFF,TGTGCCAACAGCTTGTGGGGGTCCGGTCGGCTGTTTTTT
once,TRBV4-1,TRBJ1-5,.,CASSQDPESDQPQHF,TGCGCCAGCAGCCAAGATCCGGAATCAGATCAGCCCCAGCATTTT
medium-sized,TRBV6-1,TRBJ2-7,.,CASSLGASYEQYF,TGTGCCAGCAGTTTAGGAGCGTCCTACGAGCAGTACTTC
.,TRBV11-2,TRBJ2-3,.,CASSPTGFRADTQFF,TGTGCAAGCAGCCCCACAGGATTCCGTGCAGATACGCAGTTTTTT
.,TRBV6-1,TRBJ1-2,TRBD1,CASSKSTDGQGASGYTF,TGTGCCAGCAGCAAATCCACCGACGGACAGGGGGCAAGTGGCTACACCTTC
.,TRBV11-2,TRBJ2-7,.,CASSLEGPSYEQYF,TGTGCCAGCAGCTTAGAAGGTCCCTCCTACGAGCAGTACTTC
.,TRBV4-1,TRBJ1-5,.,CASSQTGGNRPQHF,TGCGCCAGCAGCCAAACAGGAGGCAATCGGCCACAGCATTTT
.,TRBV11-2,TRBJ2-5,TRBD2,CVNSLLGGGVGETQYF,TGTGTCAACAGCTTACTTGGTGGGGGGGTAGGGGAGACCCAGTACTTC
many,TRBV7-9,TRBJ2-1,.,CASSFPGGLREFF,TGTGCCAGCAGCTTCCCTGGTGGGCTTCGGGAGTTCTTC
few,TRBV20-1,TRBJ2-3,.,CSASIREPNTQYF,TGCAGTGCTAGTATCCGGGAACCCAATACGCAGTATTTT
.,TRBV6-5,TRBJ2-7,.,CASSNPYEQCF,TGTGCCAGCAGTAACCCCTACGAGCAGTGCTTC
.,TRBV29-1,TRBJ1-5,TRBD1,CSVDTGTGGSSNQLQHF,TGCAGCGTAGACACCGGGACAGGAGGTTCGAGCAATCAGCTCCAGCATTTT
.,TRBV11-2,TRBJ1-5,.,CASSWRGVRQHQHF,TGTGCCAGCAGCTGGAGGGGGGTCCGTCAGCACCAGCATTTT
.,TRBV20-1,TRBJ2-2,TRBD2,CSARRAGGPTGELFF,TGCAGTGCTAGACGGGCGGGAGGCCCCACCGGGGAGCTGTTTTTT
many,TRBV24-1,TRBJ1-5,TRBD1,CATSERDRGLDQPQHF,TGTGCCACCAGTGAGCGGGACAGGGGGCTCGATCAGCCCCAGCATTTT
.,TRBV7-9,TRBJ2-7,TRBD2,CASSLAGRGVVEQYF,TGTGCCAGCAGCTTAGCGGGACGGGGGGTAGTCGAGCAGTACTTC
.,TRBV28,TRBJ1-6,.,CASNPGQQNSPLHF,TGTGCCAGCAATCCGGGACAACAAAATTCACCCCTCCACTTT
few,TRBV6-2/TRBV6-3,TRBJ2-2,.,CVSSYQDRVDTGGLFF,TGTGTCAGCAGTTACCAAGACAGGGTGGACACCGGGGGGCTGTTTTTT
.,TRBV7-8,TRBJ2-7,.,CASGPSPYEQYF,TGTGCCAGCGGCCCCAGCCCCTACGAGCAGTACTTC
few,TRBV20-1,TRBJ2-1,.,CSASFYNEQFF,TGCAGTGCATCCTTCTACAATGAGCAGTTCTTC
few,TRBV30,TRBJ2-5,.,CAWGAQETQYF,TGTGCCTGGGGGGCCCAAGAGACCCAGTACTTC
many,TRBV6-1,TRBJ1-1,.,CASSESVGGATRPTEAFF,TGTGCCAGCAGTGAATCGGTCGGGGGGGCAACTCGGCCCACTGAAGCTTTCTTT